The text below deals with one T cell receptor (beta chain). The data originate from a study of blood T cell repertoires in COVID-19. Across the whole study: COVID-19 samples collected from the United States, Italy and Spain covered acute and convalescent phases.

Source study methods: Scientists estimated how many nucleated cells there were by amplifying reference gene primers. Generated by immunoSEQ multiplex PCR, the TCRdb table keeps only in-frame clones and is missing some. The V and J calls and clone size come from that table; D and trimming were worked out from the DNA. This table has 250,000 to 300,000 clones, about 86% appearing once. This CDR3 region has 17 residues. The V gene's germline CDR1 is MNHEY and CDR2 SMNVEV (reference sequence). Trimming at V came to 2 bases and at J to 3 bases, leaving 6 bases not matched to a gene. Sequenced material: peripheral blood. This receptor was identified in a woman in her 70s with COVID-19, enrolled during active disease. The chain has TRBV27 and TRBJ2-6; 8 bases are a match to TRBD1. Here the CDR3 reads CASSLVAGGDGANVLTF. The CDR3 nucleotides read TGTGCCAGCAGTTTAGTGGCAGGGGGCGATGGGGCCAACGTCCTGACTTTC.